Sequencing of this TCR beta chain was carried out in a study of T cell responses to AZD1222 COVID-19 vaccine. Regarding the study as a whole: Vaccine-associated CD4 TCRs spanned spike, dominant at 160-218 and 743-854. Clonal diversity may have been underestimated in mostly white British donors.

About this clone: Its antigen is as yet unknown.

Assay used: immunoSEQ multiplex PCR; TCRdb lists only in-frame clones, some missing. The data hold 60,000 to 85,000 clones, with around 85% observed a single time. Source: peripheral blood, taken on day 0 of AZD1222 vaccination. The receptor's source is an adult in good health.

The CDR3 bases are TGTGCCAGCAGCTTGGCTGCTAGGCGGGATCAGCCCCAGCATTTT. It encodes CASSLAARRDQPQHF. V and J are TRBV5-6 and TRBJ1-5; D is unclear. This CDR3 has 15 residues. Trimming pared 0 bases from V and 5 bases from J, leaving 12 bases between. Germline lookup yields CDR1 SGHDT and CDR2 YYEEEE.